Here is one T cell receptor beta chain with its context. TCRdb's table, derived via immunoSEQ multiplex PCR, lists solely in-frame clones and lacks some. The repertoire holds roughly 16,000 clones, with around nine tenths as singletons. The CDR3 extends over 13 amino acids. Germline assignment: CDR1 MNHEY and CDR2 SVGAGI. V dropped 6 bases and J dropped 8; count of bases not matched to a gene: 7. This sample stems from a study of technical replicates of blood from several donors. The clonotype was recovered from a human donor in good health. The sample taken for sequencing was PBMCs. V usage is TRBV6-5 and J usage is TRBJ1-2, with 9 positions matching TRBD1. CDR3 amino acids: CASRLGQGGGYTF. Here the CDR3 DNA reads TGTGCCAGCAGACTGGGACAGGGTGGAGGCTACACCTTC.